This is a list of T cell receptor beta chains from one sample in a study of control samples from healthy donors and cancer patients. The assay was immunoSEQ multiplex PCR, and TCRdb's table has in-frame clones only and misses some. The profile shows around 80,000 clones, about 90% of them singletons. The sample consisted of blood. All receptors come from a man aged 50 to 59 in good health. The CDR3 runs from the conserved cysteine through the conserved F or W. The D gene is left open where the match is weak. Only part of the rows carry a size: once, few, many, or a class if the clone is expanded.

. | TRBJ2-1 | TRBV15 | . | TGTGCCACCAGCGGCTGGAATGAGCAGTTCTTC | CATSGWNEQFF
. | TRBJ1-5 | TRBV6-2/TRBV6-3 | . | TGTGCCAGCAGTTACGGCTCAAGTAATCAGCCCCAGCATTTT | CASSYGSSNQPQHF
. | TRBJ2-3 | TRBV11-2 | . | TGTGCCAGCAGCCGTAGTACGTCCGGCACAGATACGCAGTATTTT | CASSRSTSGTDTQYF
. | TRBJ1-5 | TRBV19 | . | TGTGCCAGCGAACTTGGGGGCAATCAGCCCCAGCATTTT | CASELGGNQPQHF
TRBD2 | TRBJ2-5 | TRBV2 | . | TGTGCCAGCAGCATGACTAGCCCCCAAGAGACCCAGTACTTC | CASSMTSPQETQYF
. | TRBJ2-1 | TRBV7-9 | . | TGTGCCAGCAGCTTAGAAGGACAAAACTACAATGAGCAGTTCTTC | CASSLEGQNYNEQFF
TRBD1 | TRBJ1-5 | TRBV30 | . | TGTGCCTGGAGTGTACGAGCAGGGGGCCCCTCAAGCAATCAGCCCCAGCATTTT | CAWSVRAGGPSSNQPQHF
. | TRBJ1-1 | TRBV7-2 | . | TGTGCCAGCAGCTTATTTGGGGGCTACACTGAAGCTTTCTTT | CASSLFGGYTEAFF
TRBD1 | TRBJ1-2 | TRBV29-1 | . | TGCAGCGCTTCGGACAGGGGGGATGGCTACACCTTC | CSASDRGDGYTF
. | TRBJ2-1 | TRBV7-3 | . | TGTGCCAGCAGCTTAAGGGGTTCCCTCGATGAGCAGTTCTTC | CASSLRGSLDEQFF
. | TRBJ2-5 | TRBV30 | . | TGTGCCTGGAGGAGAGGTCCCTCGACCCAGTACTTC | CAWRRGPSTQYF
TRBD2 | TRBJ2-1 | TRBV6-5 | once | TGTGCCAGCAGAGCATGGCTAGCGGGACCATATGAGCAGTTCTTC | CASRAWLAGPYEQFF
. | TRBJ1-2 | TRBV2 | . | TGTGCCAGCAGTGAGTGGGGGACAAGTATAGGCTACACCTTC | CASSEWGTSIGYTF
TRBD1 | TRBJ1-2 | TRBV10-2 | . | TGCGCCAGCAGCGAAATCTCCGGGACAGGGAGATTCAAGGATGGCTACACCTTC | CASSEISGTGRFKDGYTF
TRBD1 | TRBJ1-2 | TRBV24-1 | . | TGTGCCACCAGTGAGCGACAGGGTTATGGCTACACCTTC | CATSERQGYGYTF
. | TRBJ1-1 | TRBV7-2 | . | TGTGCCAGCAGCTCCCTACCGGGGGACACTGAAGCTTTCTTT | CASSSLPGDTEAFF
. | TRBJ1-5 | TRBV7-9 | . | TGTGCCAGCAGCTTTGATAGCAATCAGCCCCAGCATTTT | CASSFDSNQPQHF
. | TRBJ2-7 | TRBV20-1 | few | TGCAGTGCCACGCCATCCTACGAGCAGTACTTC | CSATPSYEQYF
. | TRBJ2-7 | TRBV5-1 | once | TGCGCCAGCAGCTTGCTCGCGGGCGGTAACTACGAGCAGTACTTC | CASSLLAGGNYEQYF
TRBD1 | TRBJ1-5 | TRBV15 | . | TGTGCCACCAGCAGGGTGGGACAGGGGGCGAGTCAGCCCCAGCATTTT | CATSRVGQGASQPQHF
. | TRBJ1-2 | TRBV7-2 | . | TGTGCCAGCAGCTTAATTCTACGCTATGGCTACACCTTC | CASSLILRYGYTF
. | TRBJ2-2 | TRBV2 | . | TGTGCCAGCAGTGAAACGGTTAGGGATTCGTACACCGGGGAGCTGTTTTTT | CASSETVRDSYTGELFF
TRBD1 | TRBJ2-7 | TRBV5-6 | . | TGTGCCAGCAGCCCTGGGACAGGGGGTGGGAGAGAGCAGTACTTC | CASSPGTGGGREQYF
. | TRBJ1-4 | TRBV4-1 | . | TGCGCCAGCAGCCAAGAAGGGGACGGAAGGTCAACTAATGAAAAACTGTTTTTT | CASSQEGDGRSTNEKLFF
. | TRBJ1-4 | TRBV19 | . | TGTGCCAGTAAAACCGGGACGGAGTATGAAAAACTGTTTTTT | CASKTGTEYEKLFF
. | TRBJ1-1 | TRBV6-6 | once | TGTGCCAGCAGTTACTCGGTCCAGGGGTACACTGAAGCTTTCTTT | CASSYSVQGYTEAFF
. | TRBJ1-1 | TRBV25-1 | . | TGTGCCAGCAGTGATGATACCGGGAGCCCGAGGGCTTTCTTT | CASSDDTGSPRAFF
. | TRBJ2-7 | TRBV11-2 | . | TGTGCCAGCAGCTTATCCAGTGGGGCCTACGAGCAGTACTTC | CASSLSSGAYEQYF
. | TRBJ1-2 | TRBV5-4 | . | TGTGCCAGCAGCTTGTTTGGGACACTCAACTATGGCTACACCTTC | CASSLFGTLNYGYTF
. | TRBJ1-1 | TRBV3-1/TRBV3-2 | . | TGTGCCAGCAGCCAAGTAGTTAGCAGGAACACTGAAGCTTTCTTT | CASSQVVSRNTEAFF
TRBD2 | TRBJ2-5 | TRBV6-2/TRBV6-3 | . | TGTGCCAGCAGTAGCGGGGGGAAGAGACAAGAGACCCAGTACTTC | CASSSGGKRQETQYF
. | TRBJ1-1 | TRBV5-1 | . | TGCGCCAGCAGCTTGGGGCGGGTTAACACTGAAGCTTTCTTT | CASSLGRVNTEAFF